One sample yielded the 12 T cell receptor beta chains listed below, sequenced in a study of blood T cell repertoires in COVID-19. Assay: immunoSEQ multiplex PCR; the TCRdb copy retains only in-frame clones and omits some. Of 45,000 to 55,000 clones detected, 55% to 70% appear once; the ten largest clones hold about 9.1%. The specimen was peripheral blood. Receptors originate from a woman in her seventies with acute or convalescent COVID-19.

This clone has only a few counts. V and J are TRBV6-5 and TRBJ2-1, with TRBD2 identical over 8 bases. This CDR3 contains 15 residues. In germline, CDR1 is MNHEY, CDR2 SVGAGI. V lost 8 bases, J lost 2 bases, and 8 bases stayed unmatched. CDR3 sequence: CASASSGPPYNEQFF. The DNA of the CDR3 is TGTGCCAGCGCCTCTAGCGGGCCCCCCTACAATGAGCAGTTCTTC.

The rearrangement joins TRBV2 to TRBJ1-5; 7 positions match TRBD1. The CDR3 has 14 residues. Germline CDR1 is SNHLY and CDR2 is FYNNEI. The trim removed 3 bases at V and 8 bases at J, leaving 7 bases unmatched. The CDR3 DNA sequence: TGTGCCAGCAGTGACGGACAGGCATGGGAGCCCCAGCATTTT. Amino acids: CASSDGQAWEPQHF.

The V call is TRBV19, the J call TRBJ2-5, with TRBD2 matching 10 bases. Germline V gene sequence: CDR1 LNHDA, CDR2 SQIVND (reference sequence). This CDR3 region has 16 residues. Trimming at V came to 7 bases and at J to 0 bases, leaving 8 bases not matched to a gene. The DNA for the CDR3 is TGTGCCAGTACCAGCGCAGCGGGGGGGTACCAAGAGACCCAGTACTTC. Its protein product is CASTSAAGGYQETQYF.

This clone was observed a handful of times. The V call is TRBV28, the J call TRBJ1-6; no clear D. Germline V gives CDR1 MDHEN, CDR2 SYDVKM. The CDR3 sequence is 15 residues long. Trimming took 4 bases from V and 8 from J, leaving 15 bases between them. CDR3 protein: CASSSGPTAYSPLHF. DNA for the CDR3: TGTGCCAGCAGTTCTGGTCCCACAGCCTATTCACCCCTCCACTTT.

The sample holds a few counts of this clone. The CDR3 reads CASSSGGTDTQYF. CDR3 bases: TGTGCCAGCAGTTCGGGGGGCACAGATACGCAGTATTTT. This sequence joins TRBV28 and TRBJ2-3, with D maybe TRBD2 (6 bases). Germline values: CDR1 MDHEN, CDR2 SYDVKM. The length of the CDR3 is 13 residues. Deletions cut 4 bases from V and 1 base from J, with 6 bases between.

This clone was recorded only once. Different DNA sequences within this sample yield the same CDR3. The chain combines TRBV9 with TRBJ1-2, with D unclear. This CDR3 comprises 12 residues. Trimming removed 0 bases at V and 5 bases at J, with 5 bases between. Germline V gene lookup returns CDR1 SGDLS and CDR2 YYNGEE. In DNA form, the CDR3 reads TGTGCCAGCAGCGTAGGCGGGTATGGCTACACCTTC. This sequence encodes CASSVGGYGYTF.

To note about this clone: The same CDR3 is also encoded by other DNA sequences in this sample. CDR3 loop: CASSLEVRVLNTEAFF. The CDR3 DNA follows: TGCGCCAGCAGCCTGGAGGTACGGGTCTTGAACACTGAAGCTTTCTTT. This chain links TRBV5-1 with TRBJ1-1; D call uncertain. The CDR3 extends over 16 amino acids. Germline V gene lookup returns CDR1 SGHRS and CDR2 YFSETQ. V lost 4 bases to trimming and J lost 0 bases, with 16 bases between them.

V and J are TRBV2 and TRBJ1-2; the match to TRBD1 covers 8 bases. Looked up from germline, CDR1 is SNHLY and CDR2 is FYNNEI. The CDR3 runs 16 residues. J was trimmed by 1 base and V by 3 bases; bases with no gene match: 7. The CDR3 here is CASSETGERGNYGYTF. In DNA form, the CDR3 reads TGTGCCAGCAGTGAGACAGGGGAAAGGGGTAACTATGGCTACACCTTC.

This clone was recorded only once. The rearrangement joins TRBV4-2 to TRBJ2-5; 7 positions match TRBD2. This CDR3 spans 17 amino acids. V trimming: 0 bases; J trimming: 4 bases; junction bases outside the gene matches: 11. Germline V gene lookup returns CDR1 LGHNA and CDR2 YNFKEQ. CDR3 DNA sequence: TGTGCCAGCAGCCAAGAGTTGAAGAGGGCTAGCGGAGAGACCCAGTACTTC. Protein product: CASSQELKRASGETQYF.

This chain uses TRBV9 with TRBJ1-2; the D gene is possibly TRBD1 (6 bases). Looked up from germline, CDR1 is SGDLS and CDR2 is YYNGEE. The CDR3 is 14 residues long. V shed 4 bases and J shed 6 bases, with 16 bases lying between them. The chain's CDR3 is CASSMTGLRDGYTF. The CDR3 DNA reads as TGTGCCAGCAGCATGACAGGTCTCAGGGATGGCTACACCTTC.

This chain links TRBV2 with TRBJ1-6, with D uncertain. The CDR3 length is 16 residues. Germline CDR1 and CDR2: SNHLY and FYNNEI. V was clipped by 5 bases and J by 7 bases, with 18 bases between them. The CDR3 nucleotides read TGTGCCAGCAGTCCGGATTTAGGACTTGAAAATTCACCCCTCCACTTT. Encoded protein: CASSPDLGLENSPLHF. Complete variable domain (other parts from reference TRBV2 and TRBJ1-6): EPEVTQTPSHQVTQMGQEVILRCVPISNHLYFYWYRQILGQKVEFLVSFYNNEISEKSEIFDDQFSVERPDGSNFTLKIRSTKLEDSAMYFCASSPDLGLENSPLHFGNGTRLTVT.

The CDR3 nucleotides read TGCGCCAGCAGCTTACAGACGGTTCAGAACACTGAAGCTTTCTTT. This sequence encodes CASSLQTVQNTEAFF. V gene TRBV5-1 combines with J gene TRBJ1-1, with D uncertain. This CDR3 contains 15 residues. Germline V lookup: CDR1 SGHRS, CDR2 YFSETQ. The V gene lost 2 bases and the J gene lost 1 base, with 12 bases spanning the gap.